The 7 T cell receptor beta chains in this list originate from one sample, sequenced in a study of Ad26.COV2.S vaccination and SARS-CoV-2 variants. The protocol was immunoSEQ multiplex PCR, while the TCRdb copy is restricted to in-frame clones and leaves out a portion. The sample lists hundreds of thousands of clones, 85% to 90% occurring once. Treatment described: approximately 18 received Ad26.COV2.S at low or high dose, single or two shots; roughly five received placebo; per-sample allocation not given. The samples date from day 63 after the first vaccine or placebo injection. The specimen comprised peripheral blood, sampled in a trial of Ad26.COV2.S vaccine versus placebo. All receptors come from a person aged 18 to 65 who received the Ad26.COV2.S COVID-19 vaccine or a placebo.

The CDR3 DNA sequence: TGTGCCAGCAGTGATTGGGGGGTGCCAGGGGAGGTGCAGTTCTTC. Its translation is CASSDWGVPGEVQFF. The chain employs TRBV2 and TRBJ2-1; D may correspond to TRBD1 or TRBD2 (6 bases each). V lost 3 bases and J lost 12, with 21 bases in between. This CDR3 region has 15 residues. Looked up from germline, CDR1 is SNHLY and CDR2 is FYNNEI.

The genes are TRBV5-6 and TRBJ1-1, with a weak D call TRBD1 (6 bases). The germline CDR1 and CDR2 sequences are SGHDT and YYEEEE. Trimming took 4 bases from V and 8 from J, leaving 12 bases between them. The CDR3 totals 12 residues. CDR3 coding DNA: TGTGCCAGCAGCCTAGGAACAGGGGAAGCTTTCTTT. Residues: CASSLGTGEAFF.

The V and J genes are TRBV11-2 and TRBJ1-4, with D perhaps TRBD1 (5 bases). CDR1 SGHAT and CDR2 FQNNGV come from the germline V gene. The CDR3 totals 14 residues. Trimming took off 2 bases at V and 4 bases at J, with 8 bases between the two ends. In DNA form, the CDR3 reads TGTGCCAGCAGCTTATCAGGGCTTAATGAAAAACTGTTTTTT. Protein product: CASSLSGLNEKLFF.

The V gene is TRBV6-5, the J gene TRBJ1-3; D remains unclear. V lost 8 bases to trimming and J lost 0 bases, with 5 bases between them. Germline CDR1 and CDR2: MNHEY and SVGAGI. This CDR3 comprises 12 residues. The CDR3 nucleotides are TGTGCCAGCCAAAGCTCTGGAAACACCATATATTTT. Protein product: CASQSSGNTIYF.

The J gene is TRBJ2-2, the V gene TRBV4-2; 11 bases match TRBD2. The trim removed 4 bases at V and 6 bases at J, leaving 10 bases unmatched. From germline, CDR1 is LGHNA and CDR2 YNFKEQ. This CDR3 comprises 17 residues. CDR3 residues: CASSPRLAGYGPGELFF. Written as DNA, the CDR3 is TGTGCCAGCAGCCCCCGACTAGCGGGGTATGGACCCGGGGAGCTGTTTTTT.

The chain couples TRBV14 to TRBJ1-2, with D tentatively TRBD1 (5 bases). This CDR3 region has 14 residues. Trimming removed 5 bases at V and 4 bases at J, with 14 bases between. Germline V gives CDR1 SGHDN, CDR2 FVKESK. The CDR3 is CASSAGPILYGYTF. CDR3 coding DNA: TGTGCCAGCAGCGCGGGGCCTATACTCTATGGCTACACCTTC.

The V and J genes are TRBV7-9 and TRBJ2-2; D gene unclear. V shed 1 base and J shed 3 bases, with 3 bases lying between them. Germline V gene data show CDR1 as SEHNR and CDR2 as FQNEAQ (reference sequence). The CDR3 totals 13 residues. The CDR3 is CASSLVDTGELFF. The CDR3 DNA reads TGTGCCAGCAGCTTAGTCGACACCGGGGAGCTGTTTTTT.